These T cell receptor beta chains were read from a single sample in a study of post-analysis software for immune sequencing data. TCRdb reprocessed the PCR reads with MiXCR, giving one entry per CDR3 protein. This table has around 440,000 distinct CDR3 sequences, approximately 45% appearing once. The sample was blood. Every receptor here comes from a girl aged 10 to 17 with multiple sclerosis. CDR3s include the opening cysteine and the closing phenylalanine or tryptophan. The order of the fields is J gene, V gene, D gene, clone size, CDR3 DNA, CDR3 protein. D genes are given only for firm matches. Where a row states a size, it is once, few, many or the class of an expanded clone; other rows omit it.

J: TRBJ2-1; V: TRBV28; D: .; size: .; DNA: TGTGCCGGCAGTTTGTCGGGAGCCCACAATGAGCAGTTCTTC; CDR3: CAGSLSGAHNEQFF
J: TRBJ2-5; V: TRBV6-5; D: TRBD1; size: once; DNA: TGTGCCAGCAGTTACCCAGGGACAGGGCGGGAGACCCAGTACTTC; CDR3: CASSYPGTGRETQYF
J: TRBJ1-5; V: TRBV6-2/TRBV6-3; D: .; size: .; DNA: TGTGCCAGCAGTTACGGGGGTCCAGTCCAGCCCCAGCATTTT; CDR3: CASSYGGPVQPQHF
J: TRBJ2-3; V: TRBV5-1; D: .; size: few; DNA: TGCGCCAGCAGCTTAGCGAGTACGCAGTATTTT; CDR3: CASSLASTQYF
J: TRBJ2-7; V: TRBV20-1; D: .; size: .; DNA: TGCAGTGCTAGAGTATGGCAGCCCTCAGAGCGGTACTTC; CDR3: CSARVWQPSERYF
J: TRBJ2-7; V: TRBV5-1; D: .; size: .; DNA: TGCGCCAGCAGCTTGGCCGGGGAGTCCTACGAGCAGTACTTC; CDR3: CASSLAGESYEQYF
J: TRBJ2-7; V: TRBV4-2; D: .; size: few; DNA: TGTGCCAGCAGCCAAGAGATGTCAGGAACCTACGAGCAGTACTTC; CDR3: CASSQEMSGTYEQYF
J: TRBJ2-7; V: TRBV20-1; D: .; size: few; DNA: TGCAGTGCTAGAGATCTGAGGCGCGAGCAGTACTTC; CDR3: CSARDLRREQYF
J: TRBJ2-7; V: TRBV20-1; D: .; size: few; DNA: TGCAGTGCCCCAAAAAGCTCCTACGAGCAGTACTTC; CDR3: CSAPKSSYEQYF
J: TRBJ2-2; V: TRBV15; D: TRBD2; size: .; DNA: TGTGCCACCAGCAAACGACTAGCGATGAACGGGGAGCTGTTTTTT; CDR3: CATSKRLAMNGELFF
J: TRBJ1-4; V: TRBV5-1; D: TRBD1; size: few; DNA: TGCGCCAGCAGCACCGGCGGGACAGGGGGGGAAAAACTGTTTTTT; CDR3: CASSTGGTGGEKLFF
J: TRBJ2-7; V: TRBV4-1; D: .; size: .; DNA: TGCGCCAGCAGCCCCCCAACCTTGACCACAAGCAATGAGCAGTACTTC; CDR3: CASSPPTLTTSNEQYF
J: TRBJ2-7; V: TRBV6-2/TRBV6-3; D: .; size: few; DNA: TGTGCCAGCAGTTACCGGACTGGGTACGAGCAGTACTTC; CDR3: CASSYRTGYEQYF
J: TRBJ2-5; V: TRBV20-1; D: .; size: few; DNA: TGCAGTGCTAGTCAAGGAGAGGGGCAAGAGACCCAGTACTTC; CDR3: CSASQGEGQETQYF
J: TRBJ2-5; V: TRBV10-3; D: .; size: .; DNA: TGTGCCATCAGTTCGGTTCTGGAGACCCAGTACTTC; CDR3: CAISSVLETQYF
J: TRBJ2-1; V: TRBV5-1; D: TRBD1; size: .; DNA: TGCGCCAGCGCGAACGGGTGGACAGGGACAATCAATGAGCAGTTCTTC; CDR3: CASANGWTGTINEQFF
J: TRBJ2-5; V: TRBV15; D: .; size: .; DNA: TGTGCCACCAGCAGAGAACCCTCACAAGAGACCCAGTACTTC; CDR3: CATSREPSQETQYF
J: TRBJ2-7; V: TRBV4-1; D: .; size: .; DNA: TGCGCCAGCAGCCGCTTCGGGACTCCAGCCTACGAGCAGTACTTC; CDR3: CASSRFGTPAYEQYF
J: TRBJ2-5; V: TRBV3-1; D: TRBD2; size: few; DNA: TGTGCCAGCAGCCAAGGGTCGCTAGCGGGAGTTCAAGAGACCCAGTACTTC; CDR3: CASSQGSLAGVQETQYF
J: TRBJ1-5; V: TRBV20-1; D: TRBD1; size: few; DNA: TGCAGTGCCGAGGTGAGACAGGGGGCCAATCAGCCCCAGCATTTT; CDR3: CSAEVRQGANQPQHF
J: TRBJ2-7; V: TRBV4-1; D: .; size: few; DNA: TGCGCCAGCAGCCAAGATTCCGGAGCTGGCTCCTACGAGCAGTACTTC; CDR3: CASSQDSGAGSYEQYF
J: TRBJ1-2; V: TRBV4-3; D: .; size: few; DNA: TGCGCCAGCAGCCCAAGTCACGTAACTCCCTATGGCTACACCTTC; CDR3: CASSPSHVTPYGYTF
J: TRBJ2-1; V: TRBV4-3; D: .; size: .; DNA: TGCGCCAGCAGCCAAGATGGGCTGGCGGTCAGCTCCTACAATGAGCAGTTCTTC; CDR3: CASSQDGLAVSSYNEQFF
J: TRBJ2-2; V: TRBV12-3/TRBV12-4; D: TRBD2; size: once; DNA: TGTGCCAGCAGTTTCGGGGGGGATGGAGGCACCGGGGAGCTGTTTTTT; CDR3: CASSFGGDGGTGELFF
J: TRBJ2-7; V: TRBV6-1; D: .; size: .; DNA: TGTGCCAGCAGTGAACCCGGGAGCTCCTACGAGCAGTACTTC; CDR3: CASSEPGSSYEQYF
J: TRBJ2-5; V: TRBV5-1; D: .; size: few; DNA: TGCGCCAGCAGCTTGAGCACTACCCAGCATGAGCAGTACTTC; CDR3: CASSLSTTQHEQYF
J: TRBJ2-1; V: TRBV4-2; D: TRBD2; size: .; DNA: TGTGCCAGCAGCCAAGCGGCTAGCGGGAAACCTATGTCCTACAATGAGCAGTTCTTC; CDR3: CASSQAASGKPMSYNEQFF
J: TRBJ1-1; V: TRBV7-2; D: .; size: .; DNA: TGTGCCAGCAGCTTATCGAGGGCGATGAACACTGAAGCTTTCTTT; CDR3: CASSLSRAMNTEAFF
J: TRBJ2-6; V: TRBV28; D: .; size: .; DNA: TGTGCCAGCAGTCCGAGGACAGACTCTGGGGCCGACGTCCTGACTTTC; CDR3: CASSPRTDSGADVLTF
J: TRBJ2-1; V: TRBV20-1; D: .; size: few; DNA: TGCAGTGCTCCCGCCCTAGTGGATGAGCAGTTCTTC; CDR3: CSAPALVDEQFF
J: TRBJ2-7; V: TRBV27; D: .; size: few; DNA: TGTGCCAGCAGTTCCTCCCACGAGCAGTACTTC; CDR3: CASSSSHEQYF
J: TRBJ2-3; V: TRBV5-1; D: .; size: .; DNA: TGCGCCAGCAGCAGACCCAGGGGTTTGGGCACAGATACGCAGTATTTT; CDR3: CASSRPRGLGTDTQYF
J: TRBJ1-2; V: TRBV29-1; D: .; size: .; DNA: TGCAGCGTTGAAGATTCGCGGGGTCTCTGGGGTGGCTACACCTTC; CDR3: CSVEDSRGLWGGYTF
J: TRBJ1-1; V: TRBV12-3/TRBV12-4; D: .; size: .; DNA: TGTGCCAGCACCTTAGGGGGAGGGAACACTGAAGCTTTCTTT; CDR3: CASTLGGGNTEAFF
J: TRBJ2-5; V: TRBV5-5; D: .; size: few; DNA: TGTGCCAGCAGCCCAGGATCGGGGGCCCAGTACTTC; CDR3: CASSPGSGAQYF
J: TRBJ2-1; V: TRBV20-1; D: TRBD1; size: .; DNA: TGCAGTGCCCACTCGGACAGGGGGTGCAATGAGCAGTTCTTC; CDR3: CSAHSDRGCNEQFF
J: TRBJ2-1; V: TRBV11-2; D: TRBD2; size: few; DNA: TGTGCCAGCAGGACCAGCGGGGGAAGCTCCTACAATGAGCAGTTCTTC; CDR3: CASRTSGGSSYNEQFF
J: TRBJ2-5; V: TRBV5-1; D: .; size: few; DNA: TGCGCCAGCAGCTTAGATGTTCCGGAGACCCAGTACTTC; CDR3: CASSLDVPETQYF
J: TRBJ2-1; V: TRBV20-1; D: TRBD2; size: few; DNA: TGCAGTGCTATGACTGGACTAGCGGGTGGGGATGAGCAGTTCTTC; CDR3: CSAMTGLAGGDEQFF
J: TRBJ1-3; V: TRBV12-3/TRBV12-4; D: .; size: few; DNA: TGTGCCAGCAGTTTGGGGGGGGCGAGGGGAAACACCATATATTTT; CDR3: CASSLGGARGNTIYF
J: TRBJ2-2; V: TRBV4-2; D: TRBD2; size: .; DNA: TGTGCCAGCAGCCGGAAGCGGGGAGATAACACCGGGGAGCTGTTTTTT; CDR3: CASSRKRGDNTGELFF
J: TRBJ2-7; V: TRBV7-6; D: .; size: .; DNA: TGTGCCAGCAGCCTCGAGTCGGGGCTAGGGGGAGGGCCGTACGAGCAGTACTTC; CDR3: CASSLESGLGGGPYEQYF
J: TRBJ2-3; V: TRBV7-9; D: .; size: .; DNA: TGTGCCAGCAGCTTAGGGGGCTGGACAAGTCCTAGCACAGATACGCAGTATTTT; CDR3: CASSLGGWTSPSTDTQYF
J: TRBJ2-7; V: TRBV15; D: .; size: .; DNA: TGTGCCACCAGCAGAGATCCGGGGATAGCCTACGAGCAGTACTTC; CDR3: CATSRDPGIAYEQYF
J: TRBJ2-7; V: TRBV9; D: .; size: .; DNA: TGTGCCAGCAGCCCCGGGGAACTGTACGAGCAGTACTTC; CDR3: CASSPGELYEQYF
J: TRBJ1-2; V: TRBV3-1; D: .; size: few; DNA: TGTGCCAGCAGCCCTGGGACTAGGGGTGGCTACACCTTC; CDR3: CASSPGTRGGYTF
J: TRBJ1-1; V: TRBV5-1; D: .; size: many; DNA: TGTGCCAGCAGTTCCGGGACGGCGAACACTGAAGCTTTCTTT; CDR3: CASSSGTANTEAFF
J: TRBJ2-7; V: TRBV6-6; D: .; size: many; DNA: TGTGCCAGCAGGGGACGGCCCTACGAGCAGTACTTC; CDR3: CASRGRPYEQYF
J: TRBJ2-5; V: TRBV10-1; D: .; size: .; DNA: TGCGCCAGCAGTGAGTCGAAGGGGACTCAAGAGACCCAGTACTTC; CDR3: CASSESKGTQETQYF
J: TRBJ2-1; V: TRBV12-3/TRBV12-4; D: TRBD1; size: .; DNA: TGTGCCAGCAGTTTGGTTCGGGACAGTAAAGAGGAGACCCAGTTCTTC; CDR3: CASSLVRDSKEETQFF
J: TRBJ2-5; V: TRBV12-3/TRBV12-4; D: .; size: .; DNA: TGTGCCAGCAGTTTCGGCGGGGATGGAGAGACCCAGTACTTC; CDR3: CASSFGGDGETQYF
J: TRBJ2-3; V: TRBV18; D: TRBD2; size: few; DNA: TGTGCCAGCTCACCACTGTCTAGCGGGAGTACAGATACGCAGTATTTT; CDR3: CASSPLSSGSTDTQYF
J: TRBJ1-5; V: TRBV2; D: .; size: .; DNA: TGTGCCAGCAGTTCCGGGCCGACGCAGCCCCAGCATTTT; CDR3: CASSSGPTQPQHF
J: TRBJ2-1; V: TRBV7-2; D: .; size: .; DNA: TGTACCAGCAGCTACGCCGGAAGCTCCTACAATGAGCAGTTCTTC; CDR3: CTSSYAGSSYNEQFF
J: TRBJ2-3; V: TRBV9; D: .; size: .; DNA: TGTGCCAGCAGCGTTCGAGGAGGTCAGGTTACAGGTACGCAGTATTTT; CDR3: CASSVRGGQVTGTQYF